These 12 T cell receptor beta chains were sequenced from one sample in a study of blood T cell repertoires in COVID-19. Repertoires were generated with immunoSEQ multiplex PCR, while TCRdb's copy carries only in-frame clones and drops some. The sample has 250,000 to 350,000 clones; approximately 89% are singletons. Sequencing was carried out using PBMCs or T cells enriched from blood (not recorded which). These receptors originate from a woman aged 45-60 years who had been exposed to COVID-19.

V is TRBV1 and J is TRBJ1-5; the table's D call, TRBD1, has no DNA check behind it. TRBV1 is shown as a pseudogene. CDR3 length: 15 amino acids. The CDR3 coding sequence is TGCACCAGCAGCCAAGATAAAGCAGGGCATCAGCCCCAGCATTTT. This gives the protein CTSSQDKAGHQPQHF.

This sequence joins TRBV21-1 and TRBJ1-4; the table calls TRBD1, which could not be checked here. TRBV21-1 counts as a pseudogene. The CDR3 loop spans 16 amino acids. The CDR3 DNA reads as TGTGCCAGCAGCAAAGCTAACAGGGTAAAAAATGAAAAACTGTTTTTT. Its translation is CASSKANRVKNEKLFF.

V gene TRBV28 combines with J gene TRBJ2-2; 11 nucleotides line up with TRBD1. This CDR3 is 15 amino acids long. Looked up from germline, CDR1 is MDHEN and CDR2 is SYDVKM. With 5 bases clipped from V and 6 bases from J, the junction kept 5 bases outside the gene matches. CDR3 loop: CASSLGQGASGELFF. CDR3 bases: TGTGCCAGCAGTCTCGGACAGGGGGCTTCCGGGGAGCTGTTTTTT.

The chain couples TRBV5-1 to TRBJ2-1; TRBD2 aligns across 7 bases. The germline gives CDR1 SGHRS, CDR2 YFSETQ. The CDR3 has 16 amino acids. V lost 1 base, J lost 7 bases, and 11 bases stayed unmatched. CDR3 sequence: CASSLSGAARGNEQFF. The DNA for the CDR3 is TGCGCCAGCAGCTTGAGTGGGGCGGCGCGGGGGAATGAGCAGTTCTTC.

This sequence joins TRBV28 and TRBJ2-3; D might be TRBD1 (5 bases). Germline V CDR1 and CDR2: MDHEN, SYDVKM. CDR3 size: 14 residues. The V gene lost 3 bases and the J gene lost 2 bases, with 9 bases spanning the gap. The CDR3 DNA sequence: TGTGCCAGCAGTTTCGGACATATCACAGATACGCAGTATTTT. Protein product: CASSFGHITDTQYF.

For the CDR3, the DNA is TGTGCCACCAGCTCAACAGGGAATCAGCCCCAGCATTTT. Amino acids: CATSSTGNQPQHF. The chain employs TRBV15 and TRBJ1-5; maybe TRBD1 (6 bases). This CDR3 comprises 13 residues. Trimming removed 5 bases at V and 4 bases at J, with 9 bases between. CDR1 and CDR2 from the germline V gene are LNHNV and YYDKDF (reference sequence).

The chain has TRBV10-3 and TRBJ2-2; TRBD2 might be the D (5 bases). V was pared by 1 base and J by 4 bases, with 13 bases between. Germline V gene lookup returns CDR1 ENHRY and CDR2 SYGVKD. The CDR3 has 16 residues. Here the CDR3 reads CAISEYGGSSTGELFF. CDR3 sequence (DNA): TGTGCCATCAGTGAGTATGGCGGGTCGTCCACCGGGGAGCTGTTTTTT.

V usage is TRBV14 and J usage is TRBJ1-3; D is perhaps TRBD1 (6 bases). Between the trimmed V and J ends, which lost 2 bases and 3 bases, there was a span of 11 bases. Germline-derived CDR1 and CDR2 are SGHDN and FVKESK. There are 15 residues in the CDR3. The CDR3 sequence: CASSQQTGSGNTIYF. The DNA for the CDR3 is TGTGCCAGCAGCCAACAAACAGGGAGTGGAAACACCATATATTTT.

The V and J genes are TRBV18 and TRBJ2-1, with a possible D match to TRBD2 (5 bases). V lost 6 bases to trimming and J lost 12 bases, with 15 bases between them. This CDR3 comprises 12 residues. Germline V gene sequence: CDR1 KGHSH, CDR2 LQKENI. The CDR3 sequence: CASSRSAVTQFF. Here the CDR3 DNA reads TGTGCCAGCTCCCGTTCAGCGGTCACGCAGTTCTTC.

The chain joins TRBV2 to TRBJ2-3; TRBD1 is a possible D gene (6 bases). The CDR3 length is 14 residues. From germline, CDR1 is SNHLY and CDR2 FYNNEI. Trimming cost V 4 bases and J 4 bases, with 12 bases left between them. CDR3 sequence (DNA): TGTGCCAGCAGTGGGGGTGCAGGGGCAGATACGCAGTATTTT. Translation gives CASSGGAGADTQYF. Looking up the rest from reference TRBV2 and TRBJ2-3 gives the full variable domain: EPEVTQTPSHQVTQMGQEVILRCVPISNHLYFYWYRQILGQKVEFLVSFYNNEISEKSEIFDDQFSVERPDGSNFTLKIRSTKLEDSAMYFCASSGGAGADTQYFGPGTRLTVL.

The chain recombines TRBV19 with TRBJ1-3; TRBD1 aligns across 9 bases. This CDR3 is built from 22 residues. Germline values: CDR1 LNHDA, CDR2 SQIVND (reference sequence). V shed 5 bases and J 0 bases; nucleotides not matched to a gene: 23. CDR3 amino acids: CASSLKGQGKPPFLSSGNTIYF. In DNA, the CDR3 is TGTGCCAGTAGTCTCAAAGGACAGGGGAAACCTCCTTTCCTAAGCTCTGGAAACACCATATATTTT.

The V and J genes are TRBV15 and TRBJ2-7, with D tentatively TRBD1 (6 bases). This CDR3 has 15 residues. The germline V gene has CDR1 LNHNV and CDR2 YYDKDF (reference sequence). Trimming removed 1 base from V and 3 bases from J, with 13 bases in between. CDR3 loop: CATSRGRDRNYEQYF. The CDR3, as DNA: TGTGCCACCAGCAGAGGTCGAGACAGGAACTACGAGCAGTACTTC.